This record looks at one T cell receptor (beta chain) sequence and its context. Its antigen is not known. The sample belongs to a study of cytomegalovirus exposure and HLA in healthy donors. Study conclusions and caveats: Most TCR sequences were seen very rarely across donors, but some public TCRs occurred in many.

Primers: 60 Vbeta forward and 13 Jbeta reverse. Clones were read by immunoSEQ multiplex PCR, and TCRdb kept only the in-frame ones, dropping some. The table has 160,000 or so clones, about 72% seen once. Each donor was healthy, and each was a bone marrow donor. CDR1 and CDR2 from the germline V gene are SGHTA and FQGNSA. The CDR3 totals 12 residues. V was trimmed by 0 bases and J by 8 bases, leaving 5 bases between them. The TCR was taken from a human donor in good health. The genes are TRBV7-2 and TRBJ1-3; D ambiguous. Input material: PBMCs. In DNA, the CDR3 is TGTGCCAGCAGCTTAGCCCGGGACACCATATATTTT. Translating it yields CASSLARDTIYF.